Below are 30 T cell receptor beta chains sequenced from a single sample in a study of T cell clonotyping in hematopoietic cell transplantation. Profiling relied on immunoSEQ multiplex PCR, and the TCRdb table lists in-frame clones only, not all of them. The table records 12,000 to 15,000 clones, 62% of them present only once. Sequenced input: PBMCs. The source is a human donor who either received an allogeneic hematopoietic cell transplant for a myeloid malignancy or was a related donor (not recorded which). Some clones in this sample may be carry-over from other donors' samples.

The chain combines TRBV6-6 with TRBJ1-1, with 10 bases identical to TRBD1. This CDR3 has 13 amino acids. Looked up from germline, CDR1 is MNHNY and CDR2 is SVGAGI (reference sequence). V shed 0 bases and J 12 bases; nucleotides not matched to a gene: 4. The CDR3 loop reads CASSYSGTGETFF. CDR3 DNA: TGTGCCAGCAGTTACTCGGGGACAGGGGAAACTTTCTTT.

The chain uses TRBV1 and TRBJ1-1. TRBV1 has pseudogene status. CDR3 length equals 20 residues. CDR3 region: CTSSRPAPPPQGRGDTEAFF. The CDR3 DNA follows: TGCACCAGCAGTCGACCAGCACCCCCTCCTCAGGGTCGGGGTGACACTGAAGCTTTCTTT.

V usage is TRBV5-6 and J usage is TRBJ1-5; TRBD1 aligns across 7 bases. Germline assignment: CDR1 SGHDT and CDR2 YYEEEE. The trim removed 1 base at V and 1 base at J, leaving 2 bases unmatched. The CDR3 is 15 residues long. The CDR3 DNA reads as TGTGCCAGCAGCTTGAGGGGGCGAAGCAATCAGCCCCAGCATTTT. Residues: CASSLRGRSNQPQHF.

The V and J genes are TRBV6-5 and TRBJ1-1; D is ambiguous. Germline V CDR1 and CDR2: MNHEY, SVGAGI. CDR3 length: 13 amino acids. V was cut by 4 bases and J by 0 bases, with 6 bases left in between. CDR3 protein: CASSSSMNTEAFF. The CDR3, as DNA: TGTGCCAGCAGTTCATCCATGAACACTGAAGCTTTCTTT.

The V call is TRBV7-2, the J call TRBJ1-1; possible D gene TRBD1, 5 bases. The CDR3 loop spans 15 amino acids. Trimming took 5 bases from V and 1 from J, leaving 14 bases between them. CDR1 and CDR2 from the germline V gene are SGHTA and FQGNSA. The CDR3 spells CASSQGSVENTEAFF. The CDR3 DNA sequence: TGTGCCAGCAGCCAGGGATCAGTGGAGAACACTGAAGCTTTCTTT.

V gene TRBV9 combines with J gene TRBJ1-6; TRBD1 might be the D (5 bases). Germline CDR1 SGDLS, CDR2 YYNGEE. V was clipped by 6 bases and J by 7 bases, with 8 bases between them. The CDR3 is made up of 12 amino acids. CDR3: CASTQGNSPLHF. As DNA, the CDR3 is TGTGCCAGCACCCAGGGCAATTCACCCCTCCACTTT.

This chain connects TRBV7-6 to TRBJ1-4, with TRBD1 as a possible D gene (6 bases). The CDR3 runs 15 residues. V gave up 1 base and J gave up 6 bases, with 12 bases separating them. CDR1 is SGHVS and CDR2 is FNYEAQ in the germline V gene. CDR3 coding DNA: TGTGCCAGCAGCTTAGACGGACAGTCATATGAAAAACTGTTTTTT. As protein: CASSLDGQSYEKLFF.

The chain joins TRBV6-5 to TRBJ2-2; 7 bases align to TRBD1. Germline V gene lookup returns CDR1 MNHEY and CDR2 SVGAGI. The CDR3 totals 13 residues. Trimming cost V 7 bases and J 4 bases; bases outside gene matches: 3. The chain's CDR3 is CASTHRGTGELFF. As DNA, the CDR3 is TGTGCCAGCACCCACAGGGGCACCGGGGAGCTGTTTTTT.

This clone was counted a few times. The chain has TRBV4-1 and TRBJ1-4; D is unresolved. The length of the CDR3 is 13 residues. Trimming shortened V by 1 base and J by 5 bases, and 5 bases separated the two germline ends. Germline CDR1 MGHRA, CDR2 YSYEKL. The CDR3, as DNA: TGCGCCAGCAGCCAAGGGAACAATGAAAAACTGTTTTTT. It is translated as CASSQGNNEKLFF.

The chain links TRBV7-2 to TRBJ1-4; tentatively, D is TRBD1 (5 bases). The CDR3 extends over 14 amino acids. The V and J ends lost 1 base and 4 bases respectively, with 7 bases between them. Germline V CDR1 and CDR2: SGHTA, FQGNSA. CDR3 sequence (DNA): TGTGCCAGCAGCTTAGGGGGCTTTAATGAAAAACTGTTTTTT. Protein product: CASSLGGFNEKLFF.

This chain joins TRBV30 and TRBJ1-5; possibly TRBD1 for D (6 bases). Looked up from germline, CDR1 is GTSNPN and CDR2 is SVGIG (reference sequence). Deletions cut 5 bases from V and 6 bases from J, with 14 bases between. CDR3 length equals 13 residues. DNA of the CDR3: TGTGCCTGGGAAACCAGGGGAGGTCAGCCCCAGCATTTT. Protein: CAWETRGGQPQHF.

The V and J genes are TRBV28 and TRBJ2-5; D not certain. The CDR3 consists of 15 residues. Germline V CDR1 and CDR2: MDHEN, SYDVKM. V lost 4 bases and J lost 2, with 14 bases in between. This chain's CDR3 is CASSSNSLRQETQYF. The CDR3 nucleotides read TGTGCCAGCAGTTCAAACAGCCTACGGCAAGAGACCCAGTACTTC.

The chain is built from TRBV19 and TRBJ1-4; 7 positions match TRBD1. V dropped 5 bases and J dropped 1; count of bases not matched to a gene: 4. Germline CDR1 and CDR2: LNHDA and SQIVND (reference sequence). The CDR3 spans 15 residues. In DNA form, the CDR3 reads TGTGCCAGTAGTGCCCGACAGGGAACTAATGAAAAACTGTTTTTT. This translates into CASSARQGTNEKLFF.

This clone was counted between two and nine times. The V and J genes are TRBV19 and TRBJ2-5; D might be TRBD2 (6 bases). The J call may be in error: the DNA end matches TRBJ2-7 better. The CDR3 length is 13 residues. In germline, CDR1 is LNHDA, CDR2 SQIVND (reference sequence). The CDR3 sequence: CATQLGGSYEQYF. The CDR3 DNA is TGTGCCACCCAACTCGGGGGCTCCTACGAGCAGTACTTC.

The chain recombines TRBV28 with TRBJ2-5; no clear D gene. The CDR3 spans 13 residues. V was clipped by 2 bases and J by 2 bases, with 6 bases between them. Germline CDR1 reads MDHEN; CDR2 reads SYDVKM. The CDR3 loop is CASSLPGQETQYF. The DNA for the CDR3 is TGTGCCAGCAGTTTACCCGGGCAAGAGACCCAGTACTTC.

The gene calls are TRBV9 and TRBJ1-1; maybe TRBD1 (5 bases). Germline V gene lookup returns CDR1 SGDLS and CDR2 YYNGEE. With 3 bases removed from V and 1 base from J, the gap between germline ends came to 10 bases. The CDR3 length is 14 residues. The CDR3 sequence: CASSALQENTEAFF. The CDR3 DNA reads TGTGCCAGCAGCGCCTTACAGGAGAACACTGAAGCTTTCTTT.

This clone was observed a handful of times. The rearrangement joins TRBV6-5 to TRBJ2-7; D unresolved. The germline CDR1 and CDR2 sequences are MNHEY and SVGAGI. V gave up 5 bases and J gave up 7 bases, with 9 bases separating them. CDR3 length: 11 amino acids. The CDR3 coding sequence is TGTGCCAGCAGTACCCGGACGGAGCAGTACTTC. It translates to CASSTRTEQYF.

This sequence joins TRBV27 and TRBJ2-6; TRBD2 matches 7 bases. The CDR3 is made up of 17 amino acids. Germline lookup yields CDR1 MNHEY and CDR2 SMNVEV (reference sequence). V lost 2 bases and J lost 2; bases outside the gene matches: 6. This CDR3 reads CASSLIWGGPGANVLTF. CDR3 sequence (DNA): TGTGCCAGCAGTTTAATTTGGGGAGGGCCTGGGGCCAACGTCCTGACTTTC. Supplemented by reference TRBV27 and TRBJ2-6, the full variable domain reads EAQVTQNPRYLITVTGKKLTVTCSQNMNHEYMSWYRQDPGLGLRQIYYSMNVEVTDKGDVPEGYKVSRKEKRNFPLILESPSPNQTSLYFCASSLIWGGPGANVLTFGAGSRLTVL.

The rearrangement joins TRBV28 to TRBJ1-5, with D unresolved. Germline loops: CDR1 MDHEN, CDR2 SYDVKM. Deletions cut 5 bases from V and 2 bases from J, with 13 bases between. This CDR3 spans 15 amino acids. CDR3 sequence reads: CASSRFSNGNQPQHF. The CDR3 nucleotides read TGTGCCAGCAGTAGATTTTCAAATGGCAATCAGCCCCAGCATTTT.

The chain links TRBV28 to TRBJ1-3; 7 bases align to TRBD1. This CDR3 has 16 amino acids. Germline values: CDR1 MDHEN, CDR2 SYDVKM. Trimming cost V 5 bases and J 4 bases; bases outside gene matches: 11. This CDR3 is CASSLTDRSYGNTIYF. In nucleotides, the CDR3 is TGTGCCAGCAGTCTCACGGACAGGTCCTACGGAAACACCATATATTTT.

The genes are TRBV19 and TRBJ1-2; maybe TRBD1 (6 bases). V shed 5 bases and J shed 4 bases, with 11 bases lying between them. Germline loops: CDR1 LNHDA, CDR2 SQIVND (reference sequence). This CDR3 is built from 13 residues. CDR3 in amino acids: CASSLQGVYGYTF. In DNA form, the CDR3 reads TGTGCCAGTAGTTTACAGGGTGTCTATGGCTACACCTTC.

The chain couples TRBV29-1 to TRBJ1-1; 7 positions agree with TRBD1. The length of the CDR3 is 13 residues. J was trimmed by 3 bases and V by 5 bases; bases with no gene match: 6. Looked up from germline, CDR1 is SQVTM and CDR2 is ANQGSEA. This CDR3 reads CSVRQGRDTEAFF. CDR3 DNA sequence: TGCAGCGTTCGACAGGGAAGGGACACTGAAGCTTTCTTT.

V usage is TRBV14 and J usage is TRBJ1-6; D gene ambiguous. The ends were cut back, 1 base at V and 6 bases at J, with 4 bases in the middle. In germline, CDR1 is SGHDN, CDR2 FVKESK. This CDR3 is 13 amino acids long. The CDR3 nucleotides are TGTGCCAGCAGCCAAGTCCGTAATTCACCCCTCCACTTT. Amino acid sequence: CASSQVRNSPLHF.

This chain uses TRBV6-5 with TRBJ1-6, with no clear D. The germline V gene has CDR1 MNHEY and CDR2 SVGAGI. V shed 4 bases and J shed 4 bases, with 14 bases lying between them. This CDR3 is built from 16 residues. The CDR3: CASSSIRTAYNSPLHF. CDR3 sequence (DNA): TGTGCCAGCAGTTCCATAAGGACCGCTTATAATTCACCCCTCCACTTT.

This clone has a handful of counts. V and J are TRBV20-1 and TRBJ1-2, with 7 positions matching TRBD1. Germline CDR1 DFQATT, CDR2 SNEGSKA (reference sequence). Trimming at V came to 6 bases and at J to 7 bases, leaving 5 bases not matched to a gene. The CDR3 extends over 11 amino acids. The CDR3 DNA is TGCAGTGCCCCAGGGGGTTCTGGCTACACCTTC. It specifies CSAPGGSGYTF.

V is TRBV19 and J is TRBJ2-7, with 11 bases fitting TRBD1. With 7 bases clipped from V and 5 bases from J, the junction kept 7 bases outside the gene matches. This CDR3 is 14 amino acids long. Germline V CDR1 and CDR2: LNHDA, SQIVND (reference sequence). CDR3 DNA: TGTGCCAGTAACATGGACAGGGGGCGAAACGAGCAGTACTTC. It encodes CASNMDRGRNEQYF.

The chain employs TRBV5-6 and TRBJ1-4, with no clear D. This CDR3 comprises 15 residues. V lost 5 bases to trimming and J lost 3 bases, with 14 bases between them. Looked up from germline, CDR1 is SGHDT and CDR2 is YYEEEE. The CDR3 region is CASRVRYDANEKLFF. CDR3 DNA sequence: TGTGCCAGCAGGGTGAGGTACGACGCTAATGAAAAACTGTTTTTT.

The gene calls are TRBV30 and TRBJ1-5; D is uncertain. This CDR3 has 13 residues. The germline CDR1 and CDR2 sequences are GTSNPN and SVGIG (reference sequence). The ends were cut back, 0 bases at V and 4 bases at J, with 7 bases in the middle. The CDR3 region is CAWSVTSNQPQHF. The CDR3, as DNA: TGTGCCTGGAGTGTAACCAGTAATCAGCCCCAGCATTTT.

This chain joins TRBV6-6 and TRBJ2-7; 11 nucleotides match TRBD1. CDR3 length: 16 amino acids. V lost 4 bases to trimming and J lost 3 bases; unmatched junction nucleotides: 8. Germline V gene sequence: CDR1 MNHNY, CDR2 SVGAGI (reference sequence). CDR3 protein: CASSFGFGTGGYEQYF. CDR3 DNA sequence: TGTGCCAGCAGTTTCGGGTTCGGGACAGGGGGCTACGAGCAGTACTTC.

CDR3 region: CASSHPTAEVYGYTF. The CDR3 DNA reads as TGTGCCAGCAGCCACCCGACAGCGGAAGTCTATGGCTACACCTTC. The chain carries TRBV28 and TRBJ1-2; a weak D match, TRBD1 (5 bases). Germline CDR1 is MDHEN and CDR2 is SYDVKM. The CDR3 has 15 residues. V lost 6 bases and J 4 bases, leaving 18 bases between the germline ends.